Following are 16 T cell receptor beta chains from one sample sequenced in a study of T cells in Graves' hyperthyroidism and ophthalmopathy. Amplified regions were TCR beta CDR3 sequences from RNA transcripts. With the HTBI primer set, the TCR CDR3 went through a first round of RT-PCR. TCRdb itself ran the multiplex PCR reads through MiXCR, one entry per CDR3 protein. The data contain 300,000 to 450,000 distinct CDR3 sequences, 13% of them seen just once; the ten biggest clones take up 9.2%. Input material: blood. These receptor sequences come from a woman aged 18-29 years with Graves' hyperthyroidism.

This clonotype was seen more than once but under ten times. The chain recombines TRBV28 with TRBJ2-3, with D tentatively TRBD1 (6 bases). The J call may be wrong; the DNA end is better matched by TRBJ1-5. CDR3 size: 15 residues. The germline gives CDR1 MDHEN, CDR2 SYDVKM. The CDR3 protein is CASSLGASGTDTQHF. CDR3 sequence (DNA): TGTGCCAGCAGTTTGGGGGCTAGTGGCACAGATACGCAGCATTTT.

This chain connects TRBV20-1 to TRBJ1-6; D uncertain. The CDR3 runs 13 residues. Germline V gives CDR1 DFQATT, CDR2 SNEGSKA (reference sequence). V dropped 1 base and J dropped 5 bases, with 6 bases sitting between them. The CDR3 region has the DNA TGCAGTGCTAGAGGGACCGATAATTCACCCCTCCACTTT. This gives the protein CSARGTDNSPLHF.

In its sample, this clonotype was seen many times. This chain links TRBV9 with TRBJ2-3; unclear D gene. Germline values: CDR1 SGDLS, CDR2 YYNGEE. Trimming pared 0 bases from V and 6 bases from J, leaving 8 bases between. The CDR3 runs 13 residues. CDR3 protein: CASSVDGADTQYF. The DNA for the CDR3 is TGTGCCAGCAGCGTAGATGGTGCCGATACGCAGTATTTT.

This clonotype was counted a few times. The rearrangement uses TRBV20-1 and TRBJ1-1; the D gene is possibly TRBD1 (5 bases). The CDR3 sequence is 14 residues long. Deletions cut 3 bases from V and 1 base from J, with 12 bases between. CDR1 is DFQATT, CDR2 SNEGSKA, per germline (reference sequence). In nucleotides, the CDR3 is TGCAGTGCTAGGGTGACAGTTAAGAACACTGAAGCTTTCTTT. Translated: CSARVTVKNTEAFF.

In this sample, this clonotype turned up many times. V and J are TRBV5-5 and TRBJ1-5, with D unresolved. V was shortened by 4 bases and J by 3 bases, with 14 bases between the two germline ends. The V gene's germline CDR1 is SGHKS and CDR2 YYEKEE (reference sequence). This CDR3 contains 15 residues. CDR3 amino acids: CASSPGSPYNQPQHF. The CDR3 nucleotides read TGTGCCAGCAGCCCCGGCTCGCCGTACAATCAGCCCCAGCATTTT. The variable domain in full, with the rest retrieved from reference TRBV5-5 and TRBJ1-5, is DAGVTQSPTHLIKTRGQQVTLRCSPISGHKSVSWYQQVLGQGPQFIFQYYEKEERGRGNFPDRFSARQFPNYSSELNVNALLLGDSALYLCASSPGSPYNQPQHFGDGTRLSIL.

This clonotype was seen more than once but under ten times. The chain couples TRBV5-4 to TRBJ1-2; D gene uncertain. This CDR3 comprises 15 residues. Germline loops: CDR1 SGHNT, CDR2 YYREEE (reference sequence). The V end was cut by 0 bases, the J end by 0 bases, with 9 bases between. The CDR3 DNA follows: TGTGCCAGCAGCTTGGTGGATGGGGCTAACTATGGCTACACCTTC. This encodes CASSLVDGANYGYTF.

This clonotype was found many times. The V call is TRBV2, the J call TRBJ2-3; 7 positions match TRBD2. The V and J ends lost 3 bases and 8 bases, in that order; junction bases with no gene match: 14. Germline CDR1 and CDR2: SNHLY and FYNNEI. There are 16 residues in the CDR3. DNA of the CDR3: TGTGCCAGCAGTGACTCGTCGAGCAGGCTAGCGGTTACGCAGTATTTT. It is translated as CASSDSSSRLAVTQYF.

This clonotype has a count of ten or more. Here the CDR3 reads CASSADRGNSPLHF. CDR3 nucleotide sequence: TGTGCCAGCAGCGCCGACAGAGGCAATTCACCCCTCCACTTT. This chain joins TRBV3-1 and TRBJ1-6; a possible D gene is TRBD1 (5 bases). V gave up 5 bases and J gave up 7 bases, with 12 bases separating them. The germline V gene has CDR1 LGHDT and CDR2 YNNKEL (reference sequence). The CDR3 extends over 14 amino acids.

In its sample, this clonotype was seen many times. The chain uses TRBV15 and TRBJ2-5; 13 bases line up with TRBD2. With 4 bases clipped from V and 3 bases from J, the junction kept 5 bases outside the gene matches. CDR1 is LNHNV, CDR2 YYDKDF, per germline (reference sequence). This CDR3 has 16 residues. The CDR3 DNA reads TGTGCCACCAGCAATGAGGGGACTAGCGGGGAAGAGACCCAGTACTTC. Encoded protein: CATSNEGTSGEETQYF.

The sample holds many counts of this clonotype. V usage is TRBV28 and J usage is TRBJ1-6; weak D call: TRBD1 (5 bases). The V and J ends lost 5 bases and 0 bases respectively, with 20 bases between them. Per germline, CDR1 MDHEN and CDR2 SYDVKM. The CDR3 consists of 19 residues. As DNA, the CDR3 is TGTGCCAGCAGTCTCGACGGGACCGTGGCAAGCTCCTATAATTCACCCCTCCACTTT. It translates to CASSLDGTVASSYNSPLHF.

This chain uses TRBV5-1 with TRBJ1-1; TRBD1 matches at 10 bases. This CDR3 is built from 16 residues. V shed 2 bases, J shed 6 bases, and the junction held 10 bases outside the gene matches. CDR1 is SGHRS and CDR2 is YFSETQ in the germline V gene. The chain's CDR3 is CASSFQTGTGDAEAFF. CDR3 bases: TGCGCCAGCAGCTTCCAGACCGGGACAGGGGACGCTGAAGCTTTCTTT.

Ten or more counts support this clonotype. This chain joins TRBV7-9 and TRBJ2-7; D gene ambiguous. Trimming left V 4 bases short and J 0 bases short, with 10 bases between. CDR1 and CDR2 from the germline V gene are SEHNR and FQNEAQ (reference sequence). The CDR3 sequence is 14 residues long. CDR3 in amino acids: CASSSRDYSYEQYF. In DNA, the CDR3 is TGTGCCAGCAGCTCAAGAGATTACTCCTACGAGCAGTACTTC.

In this sample, this clonotype turned up once. Given the absence of the conserved phenylalanine or tryptophan at the CDR3 end, a read error is likely. V and J are TRBV28 and TRBJ1-1, with D hard to call. Germline V CDR1 and CDR2: MDHEN, SYDVKM. This CDR3 spans 14 amino acids. Trimming left V 6 bases short and J 5 bases short, with 16 bases between. The CDR3 loop reads CASSRQRMSTEAFL. The CDR3 DNA follows: TGTGCCAGCAGCCGTCAGAGGATGAGTACTGAAGCTTTCCTT.

On this clonotype: A much larger clone is a single base away; this may be a read error. V usage is TRBV19 and J usage is TRBJ2-1, with D perhaps matching TRBD2 (6 bases). Germline V gene sequence: CDR1 LNHDA, CDR2 SQIVND (reference sequence). With 3 bases removed from V and 10 bases from J, the gap between germline ends came to 19 bases. The CDR3 is 15 amino acids. The DNA for the CDR3 is TGTGCCAGTAGTATCGGGCAGAGGGCTGGGGGGGAGCAGTTCTTC. Its protein is CASSIGQRAGGEQFF.

This clonotype has at least ten counts. This sequence joins TRBV7-6 and TRBJ1-6; 8 bases line up with TRBD1. The germline gives CDR1 SGHVS, CDR2 FNYEAQ. The CDR3 has 17 amino acids. V shed 5 bases and J 7 bases; nucleotides not matched to a gene: 13. The CDR3 coding sequence is TGTGCCAGCAGCCCCGAAGGAGGACAGGGCAAGAATTCACCCCTCCACTTT. Protein sequence: CASSPEGGQGKNSPLHF. The whole variable domain, remainder taken from reference TRBV7-6 and TRBJ1-6, is GAGVSQSPRYKVTKRGQDVALRCDPISGHVSLYWYRQALGQGPEFLTYFNYEAQQDKSGLPNDRFSAERPEGSISTLTIQRTEQRDSAMYRCASSPEGGQGKNSPLHFGNGTRLTVT.

This clonotype was picked up many times. The junction does not match germline at one end; this may be a read error. J is TRBJ2-3 and V is TRBV12-3 or TRBV12-4; D is ambiguous. CDR3 length: 13 residues. The CDR3 region is CASSLGLTDTQYF. The CDR3 region has the DNA TGTGCCAGCAGCTTAGGGCTAACAGATACGCAGTATTTT.